The sample holds a few counts of the clone carrying this T cell receptor beta chain. The antigen is not known. The entry originates in a study of T cells in Graves' hyperthyroidism and ophthalmopathy. The study's findings and limits: Most thyroid clonotypes that were expanded above 0.001 also turned up in blood. Prediction of ophthalmopathy progression came a median about 6 months pre-onset.

The CDR3 regions of TCR beta were amplified from RNA transcripts. HTBI primers were employed in a first-round RT-PCR of the TCR CDR3. Using its own MiXCR run on the multiplex PCR reads, TCRdb lists one record per CDR3 protein. This sample has around 620,000 distinct CDR3 sequences, with 40% to 55% found just once. Germline loops: CDR1 MDHEN, CDR2 SYDVKM. V lost 1 base to trimming and J lost 0 bases, with 13 bases between them. This CDR3 comprises 17 residues. Those patients with uncontrolled infection, other autoimmune disease, pregnancy or lactation were excluded. Clinical symptoms, serum thyroxine and TRAb, thyroid ultrasound and orbital computed tomography were used for the diagnoses.

This sequence was found in an adult woman with Graves' disease, either hyperthyroidism or ophthalmopathy (not recorded which). Sequencing was performed on peripheral blood or thyroid tissue (not recorded which). This rearrangement joins TRBV28 to TRBJ1-5; a weak D match, TRBD1 (6 bases). The CDR3 here is CASSLSGGGSSNQPQHF. For the CDR3, the DNA is TGTGCCAGCAGTTTATCGGGAGGGGGGAGTAGCAATCAGCCCCAGCATTTT.